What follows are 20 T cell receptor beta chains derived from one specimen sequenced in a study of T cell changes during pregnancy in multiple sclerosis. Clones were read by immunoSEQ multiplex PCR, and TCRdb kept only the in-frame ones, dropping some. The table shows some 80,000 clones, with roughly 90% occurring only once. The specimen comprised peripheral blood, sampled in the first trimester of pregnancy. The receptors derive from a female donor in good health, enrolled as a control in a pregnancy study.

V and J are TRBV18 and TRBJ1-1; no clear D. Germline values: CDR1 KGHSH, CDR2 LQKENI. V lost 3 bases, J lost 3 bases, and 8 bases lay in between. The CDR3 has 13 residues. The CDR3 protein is CASSPPLHTEAFF. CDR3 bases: TGTGCCAGCTCACCCCCTCTCCACACTGAAGCTTTCTTT.

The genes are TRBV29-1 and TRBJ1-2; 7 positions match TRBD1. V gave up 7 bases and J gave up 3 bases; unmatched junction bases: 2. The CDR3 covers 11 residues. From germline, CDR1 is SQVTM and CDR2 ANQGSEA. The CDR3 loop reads CSADRDYGYTF. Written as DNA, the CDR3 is TGCAGCGCAGACAGGGACTATGGCTACACCTTC. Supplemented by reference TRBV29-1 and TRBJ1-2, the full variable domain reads SAVISQKPSRDICQRGTSLTIQCQVDSQVTMMFWYRQQPGQSLTLIATANQGSEATYESGFVIDKFPISRPNLTFSTLTVSNMSPEDSSIYLCSADRDYGYTFGSGTRLTVV.

Here the CDR3 reads CASSLGNQRVAYEQYF. For the CDR3, the DNA is TGTGCCAGCAGCTTAGGGAACCAGCGGGTAGCCTACGAGCAGTACTTC. V and J are TRBV13 and TRBJ2-7, with D possibly matching TRBD2 (6 bases). The ends were cut back, 0 bases at V and 2 bases at J, with 14 bases in the middle. Germline lookup yields CDR1 PRHDT and CDR2 FYEKMQ (reference sequence). This CDR3 is built from 16 residues.

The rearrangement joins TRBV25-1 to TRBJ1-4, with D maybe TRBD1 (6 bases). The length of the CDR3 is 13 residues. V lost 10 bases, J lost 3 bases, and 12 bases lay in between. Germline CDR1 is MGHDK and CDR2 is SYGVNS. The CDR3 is CATRGGANEKLFF. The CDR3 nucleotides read TGTGCCACCAGAGGGGGAGCTAATGAAAAACTGTTTTTT.

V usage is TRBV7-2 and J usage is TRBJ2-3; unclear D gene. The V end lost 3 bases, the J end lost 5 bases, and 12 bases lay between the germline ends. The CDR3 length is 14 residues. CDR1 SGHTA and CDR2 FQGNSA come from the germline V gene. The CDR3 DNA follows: TGTGCCAGCAGCTTTCGGCAGGTCCGAGATACGCAGTATTTT. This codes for CASSFRQVRDTQYF.

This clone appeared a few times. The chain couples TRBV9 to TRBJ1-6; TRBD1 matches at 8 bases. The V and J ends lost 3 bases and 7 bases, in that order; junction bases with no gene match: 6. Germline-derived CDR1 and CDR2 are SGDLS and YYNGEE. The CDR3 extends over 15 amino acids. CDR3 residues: CASSANRGRNSPLHF. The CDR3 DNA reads TGTGCCAGCAGCGCCAACAGGGGGAGGAATTCACCCCTCCACTTT.

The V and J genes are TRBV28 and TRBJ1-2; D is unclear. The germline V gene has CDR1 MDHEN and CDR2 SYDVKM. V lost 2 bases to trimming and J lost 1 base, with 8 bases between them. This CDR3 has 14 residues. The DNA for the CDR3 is TGTGCCAGCAGTTTACTTGAGCTTAACTATGGCTACACCTTC. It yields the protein CASSLLELNYGYTF.

The CDR3 DNA reads TGTGCCAGCAGCCCGCTGACAGGGCGCCGGATCTATGGCTACACCTTC. Protein product: CASSPLTGRRIYGYTF. The rearrangement links TRBV5-6 to TRBJ1-2; 7 bases align to TRBD1. The CDR3 runs 16 residues. Trimming took 4 bases from V and 4 from J; bases not matched to a gene: 13. Germline CDR1 is SGHDT and CDR2 is YYEEEE. The full variable domain, with the rest looked up from reference TRBV5-6 and TRBJ1-2, is DAGVTQSPTHLIKTRGQQVTLRCSPKSGHDTVSWYQQALGQGPQFIFQYYEEEERQRGNFPDRFSGHQFPNYSSELNVNALLLGDSALYLCASSPLTGRRIYGYTFGSGTRLTVV.

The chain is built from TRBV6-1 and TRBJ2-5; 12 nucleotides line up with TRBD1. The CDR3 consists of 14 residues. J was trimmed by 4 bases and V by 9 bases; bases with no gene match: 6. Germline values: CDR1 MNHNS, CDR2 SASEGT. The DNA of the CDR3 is TGTGCCAGTCGCCGGGACAGGGGGCCAGAGACCCAGTACTTC. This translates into CASRRDRGPETQYF.

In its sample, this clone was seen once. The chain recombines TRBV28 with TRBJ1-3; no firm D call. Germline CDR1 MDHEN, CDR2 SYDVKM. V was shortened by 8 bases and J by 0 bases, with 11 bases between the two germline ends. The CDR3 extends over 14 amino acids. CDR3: CASCSGTSGNTIYF. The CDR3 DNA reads TGTGCCAGCTGTTCGGGTACCTCTGGAAACACCATATATTTT.

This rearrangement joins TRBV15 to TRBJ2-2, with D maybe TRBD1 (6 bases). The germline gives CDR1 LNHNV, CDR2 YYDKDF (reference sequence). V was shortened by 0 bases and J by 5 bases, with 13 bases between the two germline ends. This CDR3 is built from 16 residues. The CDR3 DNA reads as TGTGCCACCAGCAGAGAGGGGGCAGGGTTGACCGGGGAGCTGTTTTTT. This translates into CATSREGAGLTGELFF. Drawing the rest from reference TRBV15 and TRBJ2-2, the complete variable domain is DAMVIQNPRYQVTQFGKPVTLSCSQTLNHNVMYWYQQKSSQAPKLLFHYYDKDFNNEADTPDNFQSRRPNTSFCFLDIRSPGLGDTAMYLCATSREGAGLTGELFFGEGSRLTVL.

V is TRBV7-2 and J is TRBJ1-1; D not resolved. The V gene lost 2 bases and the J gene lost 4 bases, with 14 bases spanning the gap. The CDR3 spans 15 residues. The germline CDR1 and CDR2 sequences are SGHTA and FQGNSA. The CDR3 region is CASSLWRIGSTEAFF. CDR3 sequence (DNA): TGTGCCAGCAGCTTATGGCGGATTGGGAGCACTGAAGCTTTCTTT.

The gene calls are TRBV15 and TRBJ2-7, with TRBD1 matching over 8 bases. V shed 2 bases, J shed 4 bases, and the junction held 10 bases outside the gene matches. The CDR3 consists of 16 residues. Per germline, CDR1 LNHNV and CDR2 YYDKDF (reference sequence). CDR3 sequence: CATSRSSGTGFYEQYF. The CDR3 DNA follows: TGTGCCACCAGCAGATCGTCCGGGACAGGCTTTTACGAGCAGTACTTC.

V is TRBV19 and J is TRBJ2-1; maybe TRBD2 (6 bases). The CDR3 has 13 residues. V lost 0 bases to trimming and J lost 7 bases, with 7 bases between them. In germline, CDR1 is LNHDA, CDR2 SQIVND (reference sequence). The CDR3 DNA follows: TGTGCCAGTAGTATAGAACGGGGGAATGAGCAGTTCTTC. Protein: CASSIERGNEQFF.

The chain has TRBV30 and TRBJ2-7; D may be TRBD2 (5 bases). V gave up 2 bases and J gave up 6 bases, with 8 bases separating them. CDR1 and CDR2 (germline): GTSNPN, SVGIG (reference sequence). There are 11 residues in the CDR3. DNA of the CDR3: TGTGCCTGGAGTAAAGCGGTCGAGCAGTACTTC. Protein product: CAWSKAVEQYF.

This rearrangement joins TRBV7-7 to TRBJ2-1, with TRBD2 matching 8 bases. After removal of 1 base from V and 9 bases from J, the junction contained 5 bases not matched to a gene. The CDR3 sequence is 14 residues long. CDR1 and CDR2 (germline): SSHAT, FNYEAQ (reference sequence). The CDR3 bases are TGTGCCAGCAGCTTAGAATCGGGGGGGGGTGAGCAGTTCTTC. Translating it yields CASSLESGGGEQFF.

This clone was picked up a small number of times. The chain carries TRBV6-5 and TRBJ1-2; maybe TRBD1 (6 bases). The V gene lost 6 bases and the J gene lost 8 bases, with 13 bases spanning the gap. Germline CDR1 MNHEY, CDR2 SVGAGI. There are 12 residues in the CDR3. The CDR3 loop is CASRPPQGGYTF. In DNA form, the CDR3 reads TGTGCCAGCAGACCCCCACAGGGAGGCTACACCTTC.

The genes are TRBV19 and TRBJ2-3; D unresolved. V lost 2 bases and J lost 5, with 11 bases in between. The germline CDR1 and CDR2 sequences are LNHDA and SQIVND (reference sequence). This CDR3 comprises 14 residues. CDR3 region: CASSILSSRDTQYF. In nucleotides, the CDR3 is TGTGCCAGTAGTATATTAAGCTCTCGAGATACGCAGTATTTT.

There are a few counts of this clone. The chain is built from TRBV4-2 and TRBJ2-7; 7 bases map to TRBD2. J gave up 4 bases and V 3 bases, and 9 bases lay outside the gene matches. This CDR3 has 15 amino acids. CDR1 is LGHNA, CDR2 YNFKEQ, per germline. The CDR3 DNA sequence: TGTGCCAGCAGCCAGGAGCGGGACGGGGTGTACGAGCAGTACTTC. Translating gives CASSQERDGVYEQYF.

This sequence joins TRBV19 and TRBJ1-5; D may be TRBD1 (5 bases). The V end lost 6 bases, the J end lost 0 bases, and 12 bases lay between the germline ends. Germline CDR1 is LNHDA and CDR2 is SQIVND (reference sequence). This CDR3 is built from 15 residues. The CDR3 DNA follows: TGTGCCAGTAGCGCCCCGGGGGATAGCAATCAGCCCCAGCATTTT. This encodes CASSAPGDSNQPQHF. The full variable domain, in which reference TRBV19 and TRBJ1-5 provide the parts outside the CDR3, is DGGITQSPKYLFRKEGQNVTLSCEQNLNHDAMYWYRQDPGQGLRLIYYSQIVNDFQKGDIAEGYSVSREKKESFPLTVTSAQKNPTAFYLCASSAPGDSNQPQHFGDGTRLSIL.